One and the same sample provided the 3 T cell receptor beta chains below, sequenced in a study of CD8+ T cells in alopecia areata. As the sequencing template, cDNA was produced by extracting RNA and reverse transcribing it. Assay used: immunoSEQ multiplex PCR; TCRdb lists only in-frame clones, some missing. The sample contains 150,000 or so clones, around 87% of which appear only once. The sample here was CD8+ T cells sorted from blood, taken at week 0. The receptors were gathered from a human donor with alopecia areata.

This clone occurred once. This sequence joins TRBV4-1 and TRBJ1-6; D unresolved. The V end lost 5 bases, the J end lost 5 bases, and 16 bases lay between the germline ends. The CDR3 has 16 amino acids. Germline-derived CDR1 and CDR2 are MGHRA and YSYEKL. CDR3 DNA sequence: TGCGCCAGCAGCGTCATTCCGCAGCGGAATAATTCACCCCTCCACTTT. It encodes CASSVIPQRNNSPLHF.

As regards this clone: The junction shows a germline mismatch at one end, possibly a read error. The chain is built from TRBV7-7 and TRBJ2-3; tentatively, D is TRBD1 (5 bases). The germline CDR1 and CDR2 sequences are SSHAT and FNYEAQ (reference sequence). This CDR3 comprises 14 residues. The CDR3 nucleotides are TGTGCTAGCAGCTTGGACATTAGGACGGATACGCAGTATTTT. Amino acids: CASSLDIRTDTQYF.

The chain links TRBV27 to TRBJ2-2; D may be TRBD1 (5 bases). Trimming removed 0 bases at V and 5 bases at J, with 16 bases between. Germline V CDR1 and CDR2: MNHEY, SMNVEV (reference sequence). This CDR3 contains 17 residues. This CDR3 is CASSLSPPRAMTGELFF. In DNA, the CDR3 is TGTGCCAGCAGTTTATCCCCCCCCAGGGCGATGACCGGGGAGCTGTTTTTT.